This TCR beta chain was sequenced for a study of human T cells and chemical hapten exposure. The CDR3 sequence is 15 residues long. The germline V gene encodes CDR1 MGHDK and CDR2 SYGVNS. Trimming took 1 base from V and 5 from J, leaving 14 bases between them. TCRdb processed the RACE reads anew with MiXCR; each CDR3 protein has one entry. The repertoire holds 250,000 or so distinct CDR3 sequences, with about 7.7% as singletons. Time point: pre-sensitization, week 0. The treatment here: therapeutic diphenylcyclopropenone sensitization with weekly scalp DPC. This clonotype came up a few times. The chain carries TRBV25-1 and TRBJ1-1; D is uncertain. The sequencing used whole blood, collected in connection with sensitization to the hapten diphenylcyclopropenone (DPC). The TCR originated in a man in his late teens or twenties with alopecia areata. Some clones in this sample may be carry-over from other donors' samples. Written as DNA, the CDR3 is TGTGCCAGCAGTGAATCCGGCCGGCCTGTAACTGAAGCTTTCTTT. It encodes CASSESGRPVTEAFF.